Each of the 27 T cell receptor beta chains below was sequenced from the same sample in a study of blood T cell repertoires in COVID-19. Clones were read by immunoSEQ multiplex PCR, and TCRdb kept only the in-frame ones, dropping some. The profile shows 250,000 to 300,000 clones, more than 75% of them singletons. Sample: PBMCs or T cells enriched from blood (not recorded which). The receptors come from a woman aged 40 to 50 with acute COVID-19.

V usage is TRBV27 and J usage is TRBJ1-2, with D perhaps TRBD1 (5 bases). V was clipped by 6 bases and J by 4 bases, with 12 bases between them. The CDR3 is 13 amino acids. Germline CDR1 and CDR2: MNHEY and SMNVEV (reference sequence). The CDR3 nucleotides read TGTGCCAGCAGACCCAGGGCCTCCTATGGCTACACCTTC. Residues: CASRPRASYGYTF.

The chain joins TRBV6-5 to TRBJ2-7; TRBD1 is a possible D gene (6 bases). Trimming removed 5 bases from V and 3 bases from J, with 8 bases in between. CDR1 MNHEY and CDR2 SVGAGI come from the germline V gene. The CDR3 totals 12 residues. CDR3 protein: CASSRDNYEQYF. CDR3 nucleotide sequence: TGTGCCAGCAGTAGGGACAACTACGAGCAGTACTTC.

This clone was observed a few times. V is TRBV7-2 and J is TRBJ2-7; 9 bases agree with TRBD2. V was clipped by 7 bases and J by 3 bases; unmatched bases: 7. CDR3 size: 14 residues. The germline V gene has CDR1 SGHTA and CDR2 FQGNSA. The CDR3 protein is CASTPTAGGYEQYF. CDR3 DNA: TGTGCCAGCACCCCCACAGCGGGAGGCTACGAGCAGTACTTC.

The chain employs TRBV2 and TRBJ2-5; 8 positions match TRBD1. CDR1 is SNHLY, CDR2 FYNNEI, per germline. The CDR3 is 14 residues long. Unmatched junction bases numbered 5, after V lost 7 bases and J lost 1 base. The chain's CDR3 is CASKRTGGQETQYF. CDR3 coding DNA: TGTGCCAGCAAACGTACAGGGGGCCAAGAGACCCAGTACTTC.

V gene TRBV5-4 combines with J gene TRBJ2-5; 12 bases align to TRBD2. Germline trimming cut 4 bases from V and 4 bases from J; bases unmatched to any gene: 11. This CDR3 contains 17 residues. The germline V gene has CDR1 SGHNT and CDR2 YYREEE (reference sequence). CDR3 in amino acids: CASSLPLTSGRRETQYF. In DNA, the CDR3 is TGTGCCAGCAGCCTCCCATTGACTAGCGGGAGAAGAGAGACCCAGTACTTC.

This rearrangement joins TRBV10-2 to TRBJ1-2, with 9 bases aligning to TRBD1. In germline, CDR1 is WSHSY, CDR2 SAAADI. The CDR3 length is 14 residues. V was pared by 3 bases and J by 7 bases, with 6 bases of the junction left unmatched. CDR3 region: CASSEQGAAAGYTF. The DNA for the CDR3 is TGCGCCAGCAGTGAACAGGGGGCAGCGGCTGGCTACACCTTC.

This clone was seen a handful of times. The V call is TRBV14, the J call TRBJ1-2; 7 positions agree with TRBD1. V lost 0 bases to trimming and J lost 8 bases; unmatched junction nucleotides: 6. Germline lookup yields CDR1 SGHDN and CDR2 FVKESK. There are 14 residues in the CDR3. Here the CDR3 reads CASSQDLTGVGYTF. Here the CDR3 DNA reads TGTGCCAGCAGCCAAGATCTTACAGGGGTCGGCTACACCTTC.

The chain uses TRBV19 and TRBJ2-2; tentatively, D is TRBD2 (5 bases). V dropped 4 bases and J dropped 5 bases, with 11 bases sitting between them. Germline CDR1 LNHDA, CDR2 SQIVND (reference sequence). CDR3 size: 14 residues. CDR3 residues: CASSRGLVTGELFF. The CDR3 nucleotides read TGTGCCAGTAGTAGAGGGCTAGTTACCGGGGAGCTGTTTTTT.

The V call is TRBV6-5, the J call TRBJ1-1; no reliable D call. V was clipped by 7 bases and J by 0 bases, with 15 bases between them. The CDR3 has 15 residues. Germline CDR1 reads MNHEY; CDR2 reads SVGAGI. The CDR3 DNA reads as TGTGCCAGCACCATATTCCGGGGTATGAACACTGAAGCTTTCTTT. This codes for CASTIFRGMNTEAFF.

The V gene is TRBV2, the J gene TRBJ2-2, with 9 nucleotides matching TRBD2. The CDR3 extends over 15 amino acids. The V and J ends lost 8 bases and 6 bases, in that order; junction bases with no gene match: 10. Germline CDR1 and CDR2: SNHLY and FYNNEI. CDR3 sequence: CASRRGGAGAGELFF. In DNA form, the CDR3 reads TGTGCCAGCCGGCGCGGGGGGGCGGGCGCCGGGGAGCTGTTTTTT.

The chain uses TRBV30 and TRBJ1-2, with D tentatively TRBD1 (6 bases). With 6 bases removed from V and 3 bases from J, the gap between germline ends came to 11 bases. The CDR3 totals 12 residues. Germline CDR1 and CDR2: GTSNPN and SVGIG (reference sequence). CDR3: CACSRGHYGYTF. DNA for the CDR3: TGTGCCTGTTCCAGGGGTCACTATGGCTACACCTTC.

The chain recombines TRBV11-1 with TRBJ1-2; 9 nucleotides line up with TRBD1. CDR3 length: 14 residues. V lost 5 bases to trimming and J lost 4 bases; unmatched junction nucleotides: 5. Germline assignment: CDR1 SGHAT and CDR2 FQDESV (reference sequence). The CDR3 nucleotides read TGTGCCAGCAGCATAGGGACAGGGCGCTATGGCTACACCTTC. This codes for CASSIGTGRYGYTF.

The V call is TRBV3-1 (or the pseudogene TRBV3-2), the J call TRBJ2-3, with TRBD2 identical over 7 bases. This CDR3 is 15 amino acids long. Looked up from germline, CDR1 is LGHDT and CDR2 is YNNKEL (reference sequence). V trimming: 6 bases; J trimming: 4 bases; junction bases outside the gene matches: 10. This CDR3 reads CASSRKRETSDTQYF. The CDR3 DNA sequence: TGTGCCAGCAGTAGAAAGCGGGAAACATCAGATACGCAGTATTTT.

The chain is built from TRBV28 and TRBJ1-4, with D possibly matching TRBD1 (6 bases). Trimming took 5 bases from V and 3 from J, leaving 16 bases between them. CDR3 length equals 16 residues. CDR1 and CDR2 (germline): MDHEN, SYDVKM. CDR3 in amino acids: CASSLYRDAANEKLFF. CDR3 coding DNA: TGTGCCAGCAGTCTCTACAGGGACGCGGCTAATGAAAAACTGTTTTTT.

CDR3 nucleotides: TGTGCCAGCAGCCCCCACAGGGTAAGGAATTCACCCCTCCACTTT. This encodes CASSPHRVRNSPLHF. This sequence joins TRBV9 and TRBJ1-6; D perhaps matches TRBD1 (6 bases). CDR1 SGDLS and CDR2 YYNGEE come from the germline V gene. Trimming removed 4 bases from V and 7 bases from J, with 15 bases in between. This CDR3 is built from 15 residues.

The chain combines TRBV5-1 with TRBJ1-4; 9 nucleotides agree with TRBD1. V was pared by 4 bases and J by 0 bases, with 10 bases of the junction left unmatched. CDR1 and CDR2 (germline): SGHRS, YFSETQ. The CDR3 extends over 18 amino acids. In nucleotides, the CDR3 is TGCGCCAGCAGCCCAAGGACAGGGGCTCACACAACTAATGAAAAACTGTTTTTT. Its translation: CASSPRTGAHTTNEKLFF.

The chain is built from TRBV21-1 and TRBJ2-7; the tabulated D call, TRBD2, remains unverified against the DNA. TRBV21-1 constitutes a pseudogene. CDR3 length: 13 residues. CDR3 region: CASSKVAGDEQYF. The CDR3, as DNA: TGTGCCAGCAGCAAAGTAGCGGGCGACGAGCAGTACTTC.

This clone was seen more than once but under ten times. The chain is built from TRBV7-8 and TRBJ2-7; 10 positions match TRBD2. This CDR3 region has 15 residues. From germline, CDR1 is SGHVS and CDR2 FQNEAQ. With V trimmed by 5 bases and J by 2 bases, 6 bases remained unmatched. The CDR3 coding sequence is TGTGCCAGCAGCGACAGACTAGCGGGTCCCTACGAGCAGTACTTC. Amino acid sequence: CASSDRLAGPYEQYF. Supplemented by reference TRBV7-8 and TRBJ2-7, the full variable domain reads GAGVSQSPRYKVAKRGQDVALRCDPISGHVSLFWYQQALGQGPEFLTYFQNEAQLDKSGLPSDRFFAERPEGSVSTLKIQRTQQEDSAVYLCASSDRLAGPYEQYFGPGTRLTVT.

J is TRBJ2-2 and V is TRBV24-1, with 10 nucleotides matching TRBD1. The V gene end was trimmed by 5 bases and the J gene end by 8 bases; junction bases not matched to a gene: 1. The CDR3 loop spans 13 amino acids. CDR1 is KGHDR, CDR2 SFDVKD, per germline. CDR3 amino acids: CATSGQGAGELFF. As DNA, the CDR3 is TGTGCCACCAGTGGACAGGGGGCGGGGGAGCTGTTTTTT.

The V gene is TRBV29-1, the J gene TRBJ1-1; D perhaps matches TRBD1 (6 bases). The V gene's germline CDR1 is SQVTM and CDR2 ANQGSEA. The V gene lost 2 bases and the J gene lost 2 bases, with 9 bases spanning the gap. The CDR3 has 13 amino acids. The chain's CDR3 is CSVERTANTEAFF. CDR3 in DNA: TGCAGCGTTGAAAGGACAGCCAACACTGAAGCTTTCTTT.

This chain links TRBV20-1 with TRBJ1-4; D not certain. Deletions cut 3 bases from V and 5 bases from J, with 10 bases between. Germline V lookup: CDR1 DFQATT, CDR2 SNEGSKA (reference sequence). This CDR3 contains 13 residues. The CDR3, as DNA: TGCAGTGCTAGTGCCCAGTTAAATGAAAAACTGTTTTTT. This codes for CSASAQLNEKLFF.

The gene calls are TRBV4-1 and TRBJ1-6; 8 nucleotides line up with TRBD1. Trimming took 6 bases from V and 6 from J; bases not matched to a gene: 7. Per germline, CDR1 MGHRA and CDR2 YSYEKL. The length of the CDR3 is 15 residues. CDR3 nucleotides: TGCGCCAGCAGAACAGGGGGAACTGTTAATTCACCCCTCCACTTT. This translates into CASRTGGTVNSPLHF.

The DNA of the CDR3 is TGTGCTAGTGGAGGAGCGGGAGAAGGGCCCCAGCAGTTCTTC. It specifies CASGGAGEGPQQFF. The V call is TRBV12-5, the J call TRBJ2-1, with 8 positions matching TRBD2. After removal of 6 bases from V and 11 bases from J, the junction contained 12 bases not matched to a gene. The CDR3 runs 14 residues. Germline V CDR1 and CDR2: LGHNT, FRNRAP. Full variable domain (missing parts from reference TRBV12-5 and TRBJ2-1): DARVTQTPRHKVTEMGQEVTMRCQPILGHNTVFWYRQTMMQGLELLAYFRNRAPLDDSGMPKDRFSAEMPDATLATLKIQPSEPRDSAVYFCASGGAGEGPQQFFGPGTRLTVL.

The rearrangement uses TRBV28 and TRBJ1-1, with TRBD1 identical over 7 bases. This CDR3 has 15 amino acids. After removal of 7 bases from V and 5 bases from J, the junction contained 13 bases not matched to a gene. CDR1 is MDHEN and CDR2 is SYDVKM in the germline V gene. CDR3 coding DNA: TGTGCCAGCAAAAAACAGGGGCCCAGGCGAACTGAAGCTTTCTTT. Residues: CASKKQGPRRTEAFF.

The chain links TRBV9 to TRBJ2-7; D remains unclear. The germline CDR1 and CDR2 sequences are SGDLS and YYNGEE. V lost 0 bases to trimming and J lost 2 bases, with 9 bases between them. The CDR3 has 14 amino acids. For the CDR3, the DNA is TGTGCCAGCAGCGTAGCTCTGGGCCCCTACGAGCAGTACTTC. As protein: CASSVALGPYEQYF.

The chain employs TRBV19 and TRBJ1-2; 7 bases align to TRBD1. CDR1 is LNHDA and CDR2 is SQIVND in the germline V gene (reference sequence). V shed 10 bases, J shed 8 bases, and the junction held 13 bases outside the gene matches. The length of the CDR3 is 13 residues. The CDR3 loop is CATQTQGVMGYTF. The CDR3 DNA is TGTGCCACCCAAACCCAGGGGGTAATGGGCTACACCTTC.

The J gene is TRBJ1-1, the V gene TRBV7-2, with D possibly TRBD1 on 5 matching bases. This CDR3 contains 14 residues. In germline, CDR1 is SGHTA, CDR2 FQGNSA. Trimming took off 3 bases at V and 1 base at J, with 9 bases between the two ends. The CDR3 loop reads CASSFGGRNTEAFF. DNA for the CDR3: TGTGCCAGCAGCTTCGGGGGGAGGAACACTGAAGCTTTCTTT.